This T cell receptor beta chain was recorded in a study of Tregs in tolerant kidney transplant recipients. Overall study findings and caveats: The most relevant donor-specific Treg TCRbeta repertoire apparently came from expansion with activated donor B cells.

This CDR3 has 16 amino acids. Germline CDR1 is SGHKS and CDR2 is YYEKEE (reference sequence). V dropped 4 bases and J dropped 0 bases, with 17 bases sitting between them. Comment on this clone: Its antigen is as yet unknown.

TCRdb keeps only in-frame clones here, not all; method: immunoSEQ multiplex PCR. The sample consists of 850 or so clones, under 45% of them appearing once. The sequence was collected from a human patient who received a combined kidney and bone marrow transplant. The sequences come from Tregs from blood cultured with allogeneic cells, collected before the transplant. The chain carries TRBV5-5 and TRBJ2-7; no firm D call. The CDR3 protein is CASSPVPTPSSYEQYF. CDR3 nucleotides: TGTGCCAGCAGCCCCGTACCGACCCCAAGCTCCTACGAGCAGTACTTC.